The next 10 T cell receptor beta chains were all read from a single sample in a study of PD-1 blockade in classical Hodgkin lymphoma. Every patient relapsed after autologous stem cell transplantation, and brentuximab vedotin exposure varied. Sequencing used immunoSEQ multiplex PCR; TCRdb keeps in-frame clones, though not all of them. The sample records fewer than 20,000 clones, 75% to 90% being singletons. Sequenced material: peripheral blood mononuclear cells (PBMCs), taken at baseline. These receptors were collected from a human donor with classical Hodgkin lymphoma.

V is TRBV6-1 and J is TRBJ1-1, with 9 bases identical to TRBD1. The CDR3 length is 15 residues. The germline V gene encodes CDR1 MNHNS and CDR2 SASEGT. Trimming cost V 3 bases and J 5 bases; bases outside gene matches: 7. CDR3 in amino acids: CASSDGGTGRTEAFF. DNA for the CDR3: TGTGCCAGCAGTGATGGCGGGACAGGGCGGACTGAAGCTTTCTTT.

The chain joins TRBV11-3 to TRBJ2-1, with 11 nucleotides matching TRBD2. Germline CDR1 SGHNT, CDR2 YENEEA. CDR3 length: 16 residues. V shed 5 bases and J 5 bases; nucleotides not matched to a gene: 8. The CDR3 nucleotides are TGTGCCAGCAGCCCGGGTCCGGGACTAGCGGACAATGAGCAGTTCTTC. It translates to CASSPGPGLADNEQFF.

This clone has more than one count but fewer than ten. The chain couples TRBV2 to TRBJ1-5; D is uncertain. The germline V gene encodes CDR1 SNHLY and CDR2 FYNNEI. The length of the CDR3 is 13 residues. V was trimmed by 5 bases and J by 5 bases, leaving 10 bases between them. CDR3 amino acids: CASSLGSDQPQHF. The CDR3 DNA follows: TGTGCCAGCAGTCTAGGCTCGGATCAGCCCCAGCATTTT. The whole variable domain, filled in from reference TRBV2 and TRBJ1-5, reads EPEVTQTPSHQVTQMGQEVILRCVPISNHLYFYWYRQILGQKVEFLVSFYNNEISEKSEIFDDQFSVERPDGSNFTLKIRSTKLEDSAMYFCASSLGSDQPQHFGDGTRLSIL.

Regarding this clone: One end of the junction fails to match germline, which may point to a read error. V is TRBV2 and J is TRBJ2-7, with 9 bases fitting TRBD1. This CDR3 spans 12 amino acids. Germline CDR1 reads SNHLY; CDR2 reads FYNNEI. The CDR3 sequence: CASLLLQGASLF. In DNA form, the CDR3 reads TGTGCCAGCTTACTACTACAGGGGGCGAGTCTCTTC.

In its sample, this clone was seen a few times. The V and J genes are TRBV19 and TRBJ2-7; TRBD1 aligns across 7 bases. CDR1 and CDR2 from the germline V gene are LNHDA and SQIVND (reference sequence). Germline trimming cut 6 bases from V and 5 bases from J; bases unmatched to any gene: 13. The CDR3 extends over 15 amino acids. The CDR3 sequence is CASSLAGTADHEQYF. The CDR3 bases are TGTGCCAGTAGCCTAGCCGGGACAGCGGATCACGAGCAGTACTTC.

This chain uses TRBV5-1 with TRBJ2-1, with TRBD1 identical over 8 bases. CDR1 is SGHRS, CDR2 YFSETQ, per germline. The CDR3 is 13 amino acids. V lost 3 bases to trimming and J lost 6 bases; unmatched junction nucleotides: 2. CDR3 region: CASSSGQGNEQFF. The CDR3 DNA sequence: TGCGCCAGCAGCTCTGGACAGGGCAATGAGCAGTTCTTC.

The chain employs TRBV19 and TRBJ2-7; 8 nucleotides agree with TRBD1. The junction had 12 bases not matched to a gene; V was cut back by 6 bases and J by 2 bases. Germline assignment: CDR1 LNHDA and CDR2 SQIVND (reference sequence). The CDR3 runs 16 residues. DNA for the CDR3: TGTGCCAGTAGCCCCTTGGACAGGGTGGGTCCCTACGAGCAGTACTTC. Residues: CASSPLDRVGPYEQYF. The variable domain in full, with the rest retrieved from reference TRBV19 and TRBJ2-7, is DGGITQSPKYLFRKEGQNVTLSCEQNLNHDAMYWYRQDPGQGLRLIYYSQIVNDFQKGDIAEGYSVSREKKESFPLTVTSAQKNPTAFYLCASSPLDRVGPYEQYFGPGTRLTVT.

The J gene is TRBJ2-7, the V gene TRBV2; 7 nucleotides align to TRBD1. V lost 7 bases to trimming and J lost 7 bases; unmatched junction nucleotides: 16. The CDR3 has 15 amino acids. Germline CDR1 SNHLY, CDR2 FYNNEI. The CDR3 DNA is TGTGCCAGCAAGTTGACAGGGTACGTTCAAAAAGAGCAGTACTTC. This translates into CASKLTGYVQKEQYF.

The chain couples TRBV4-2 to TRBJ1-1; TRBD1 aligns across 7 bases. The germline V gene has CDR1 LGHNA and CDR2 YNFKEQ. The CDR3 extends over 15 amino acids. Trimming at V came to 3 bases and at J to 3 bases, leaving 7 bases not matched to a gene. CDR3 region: CASSQGDRADTEAFF. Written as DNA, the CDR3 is TGTGCCAGCAGCCAGGGTGACAGGGCGGACACTGAAGCTTTCTTT.

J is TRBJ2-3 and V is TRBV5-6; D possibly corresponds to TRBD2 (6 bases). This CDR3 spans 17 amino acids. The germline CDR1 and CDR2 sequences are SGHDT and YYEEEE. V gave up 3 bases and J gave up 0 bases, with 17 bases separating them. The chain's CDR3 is CASSSYRRGASTDTQYF. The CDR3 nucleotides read TGTGCCAGCAGCTCGTACCGGCGGGGAGCTAGCACAGATACGCAGTATTTT.